The entry that follows covers one T cell receptor beta chain sequence. Its target is unknown. The source of the sample is a study of cytomegalovirus exposure and HLA in healthy donors. Study in general: Inside one of the first data releases sat tens of millions of unique TCRs taken from HLA-typed donors.

Study-level results: When a later analysis was performed, an Asian-associated ancestry cluster reportedly had fewer N-insertions than the roughly 700-donor mean. In a later analysis, common viral pathogens appeared linked to several of the most significant clusters. The study designated 150 or so TCR beta chains cytomegalovirus-associated.

13 Jbeta primers and 60 Vbeta primers were used for the PCR. The table came from immunoSEQ multiplex PCR; TCRdb's copy has only in-frame clones and leaves some out. The sample includes 120,000 or so clones, about four fifths of them seen just once. V was shortened by 0 bases and J by 3 bases, with 9 bases between the two germline ends. From germline, CDR1 is SGHTA and CDR2 FQGNSA. This CDR3 contains 14 residues. The clonotype was recovered from a woman between 50 and 59 years old in good health and CMV-seropositive. The chain has TRBV7-2 and TRBJ2-7; the D is unclear. Specimen: PBMCs. The CDR3 is CASSLAASHYEQYF. The CDR3 coding sequence is TGTGCCAGCAGCTTAGCGGCCTCTCACTACGAGCAGTACTTC.